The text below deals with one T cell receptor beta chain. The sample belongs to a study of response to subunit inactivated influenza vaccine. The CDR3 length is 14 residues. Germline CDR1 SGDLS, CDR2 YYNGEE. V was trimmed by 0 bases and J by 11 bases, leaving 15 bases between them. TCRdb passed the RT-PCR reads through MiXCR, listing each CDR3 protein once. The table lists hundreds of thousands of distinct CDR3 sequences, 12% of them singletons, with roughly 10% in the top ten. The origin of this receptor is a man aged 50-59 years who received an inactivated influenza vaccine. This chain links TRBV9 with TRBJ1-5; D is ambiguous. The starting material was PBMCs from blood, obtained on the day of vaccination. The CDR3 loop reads CASSVGTFSAAQHF. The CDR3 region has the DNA TGTGCCAGCAGCGTAGGGACCTTTTCCGCGGCCCAGCATTTT.